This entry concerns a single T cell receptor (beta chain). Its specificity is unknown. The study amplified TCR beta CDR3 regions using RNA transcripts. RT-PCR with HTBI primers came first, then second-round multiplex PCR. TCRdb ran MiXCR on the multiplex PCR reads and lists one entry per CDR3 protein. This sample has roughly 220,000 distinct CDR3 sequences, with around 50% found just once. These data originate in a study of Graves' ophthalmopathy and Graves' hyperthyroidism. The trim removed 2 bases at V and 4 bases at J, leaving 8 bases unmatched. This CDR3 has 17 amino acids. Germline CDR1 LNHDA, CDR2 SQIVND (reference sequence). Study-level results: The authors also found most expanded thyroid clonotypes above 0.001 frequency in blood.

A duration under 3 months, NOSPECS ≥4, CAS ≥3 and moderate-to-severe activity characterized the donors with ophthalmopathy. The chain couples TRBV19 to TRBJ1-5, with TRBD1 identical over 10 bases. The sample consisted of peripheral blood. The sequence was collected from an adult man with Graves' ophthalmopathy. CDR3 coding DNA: TGTGCCAGTAGTATAACCCGACAGGGGGCCAATAATCAGCCCCAGCATTTT. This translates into CASSITRQGANNQPQHF.